This entry lists 10 T cell receptor beta chains sequenced from one sample in a study of blood T cell repertoires in COVID-19. Data came from immunoSEQ multiplex PCR; TCRdb stores just in-frame clones and leaves some out. In the table there are about 95,000 clones, about 84% of which are singletons. The sequenced sample was peripheral blood. Every receptor here comes from a human donor in a cohort sampled during active COVID-19.

This sequence joins TRBV6-6 and TRBJ2-1, with 9 positions matching TRBD1. Germline V gene data show CDR1 as MNHNY and CDR2 as SVGAGI (reference sequence). The junction had 9 bases not matched to a gene; V was cut back by 6 bases and J by 9 bases. This CDR3 is 14 amino acids long. The CDR3 protein is CASRRTGVAVEQFF. In DNA, the CDR3 is TGTGCCAGCAGAAGGACAGGGGTCGCTGTTGAGCAGTTCTTC.

The chain recombines TRBV3-1 (or the pseudogene TRBV3-2) with TRBJ2-5; D possibly corresponds to TRBD2 (7 bases). The CDR3 length is 14 residues. CDR1 LGHDT and CDR2 YNNKEL come from the germline V gene (reference sequence). The V end lost 1 base, the J end lost 6 bases, and 12 bases lay between the germline ends. CDR3: CASSQAGGGKTQYF. CDR3 coding DNA: TGTGCCAGCAGCCAAGCGGGGGGCGGAAAGACCCAGTACTTC.

The genes are TRBV4-2 and TRBJ2-1; 10 bases agree with TRBD2. After removal of 0 bases from V and 0 bases from J, the junction contained 14 bases not matched to a gene. This CDR3 region has 21 residues. In germline, CDR1 is LGHNA, CDR2 YNFKEQ. This CDR3 is CASSQEARLAGLTPSYNEQFF. As DNA, the CDR3 is TGTGCCAGCAGCCAAGAAGCGCGACTAGCGGGTTTAACCCCCTCCTACAATGAGCAGTTCTTC.

The J gene is TRBJ2-3, the V gene TRBV5-1; a weak D match, TRBD1 (6 bases). Germline V lookup: CDR1 SGHRS, CDR2 YFSETQ. The CDR3 is 14 amino acids. Trimming removed 2 bases from V and 4 bases from J, with 11 bases in between. CDR3 sequence: CASSLGGSADTQYF. The CDR3 DNA is TGCGCCAGCAGCTTAGGGGGATCGGCAGATACGCAGTATTTT.

V is TRBV11-2 and J is TRBJ1-1; D gene uncertain. Germline V CDR1 and CDR2: SGHAT, FQNNGV. The CDR3 extends over 14 amino acids. V was clipped by 8 bases and J by 1 base, with 14 bases between them. The CDR3, as DNA: TGTGCCAGCGATGGCGGGTTCCCGAACACTGAAGCTTTCTTT. This codes for CASDGGFPNTEAFF.

V and J are TRBV6-2 or TRBV6-3 and TRBJ2-1, with D perhaps TRBD1 (7 bases). The CDR3 contains 14 residues. Germline V gene lookup returns CDR1 MNHEY and CDR2 SVGEGT. V was cut by 4 bases and J by 7 bases, with 14 bases left in between. Written as DNA, the CDR3 is TGTGCCAGCAGTTTTCCAGGGGGGAATAATGAGCAGTTCTTC. This translates into CASSFPGGNNEQFF.

V usage is TRBV7-2 and J usage is TRBJ2-1; 10 bases line up with TRBD2. The V gene end was trimmed by 7 bases and the J gene end by 7 bases; junction bases not matched to a gene: 10. Germline-derived CDR1 and CDR2 are SGHTA and FQGNSA. CDR3 length equals 15 residues. The CDR3 spells CASKQRGGQENEQFF. CDR3 coding DNA: TGTGCCAGCAAGCAGCGGGGGGGCCAGGAAAATGAGCAGTTCTTC.

The chain employs TRBV27 and TRBJ2-4; 13 nucleotides agree with TRBD2. In germline, CDR1 is MNHEY, CDR2 SMNVEV (reference sequence). With V trimmed by 5 bases and J by 9 bases, 4 bases remained unmatched. CDR3 size: 14 residues. The CDR3 DNA sequence: TGTGCCAGCAGTCAACTAGCGGGGGGGTCCATTCAGTACTTC. This translates into CASSQLAGGSIQYF.

This rearrangement joins TRBV4-2 to TRBJ2-2; 8 bases agree with TRBD1. CDR3 length equals 13 residues. With 3 bases clipped from V and 6 bases from J, the junction kept 0 bases outside the gene matches. CDR1 is LGHNA, CDR2 YNFKEQ, per germline. CDR3 loop: CASSQDRAGELFF. The CDR3 nucleotides are TGTGCCAGCAGCCAGGACAGGGCCGGGGAGCTGTTTTTT.

J is TRBJ2-2 and V is TRBV7-6, with 12 positions matching TRBD2. CDR1 and CDR2 (germline): SGHVS, FNYEAQ. The junction had 4 bases not matched to a gene; V was cut back by 3 bases and J by 8 bases. This CDR3 has 15 residues. The CDR3 bases are TGTGCCAGCAGCTTTGGGACTAGCGGGTTGGGGGAGCTGTTTTTT. This encodes CASSFGTSGLGELFF.